The clone carrying this T cell receptor beta chain appeared a few times. This specimen belongs to a study of early T cells in non-severe SARS-CoV-2 infection. TCRdb passed the 5' RACE reads through MiXCR, listing each CDR3 protein once. The table includes some 40,000 distinct CDR3 sequences, 5% to 6.5% detected once. CDR3 size: 15 residues. V shed 1 base and J shed 0 bases, with 10 bases lying between them. Germline V gives CDR1 SEHNR, CDR2 FQNEAQ (reference sequence). The sample comprised whole blood. This clonotype originated in an adult who was a healthcare worker with PCR-confirmed SARS-CoV-2 infection or an uninfected control (not recorded which). The chain employs TRBV7-9 and TRBJ2-7, with D tentatively TRBD2 (5 bases). The CDR3 loop reads CASSLGTASSYEQYF. The CDR3 DNA is TGTGCCAGCAGCTTAGGGACTGCCAGCTCCTACGAGCAGTACTTC.